The 6 T cell receptor beta chains in this list originate from one sample, sequenced in a study of shared T cell receptors in the human thymus. Generated by immunoSEQ multiplex PCR, the TCRdb table keeps only in-frame clones and is missing some. The sample includes 700,000 to 750,000 clones, 75% to 90% of them seen just once. These data were also filed under a second study, of human thymus T cells.

Sequencing was carried out using thymocytes. The origin of the receptors is a girl under three years old with a congenital heart defect.

This chain connects TRBV4-1 to TRBJ2-1; 13 nucleotides match TRBD2. The CDR3 runs 18 residues. Germline V lookup: CDR1 MGHRA, CDR2 YSYEKL. Trimming cost V 4 bases and J 7 bases; bases outside gene matches: 13. The CDR3 bases are TGCGCCAGCAGCCGCCAAACCCTACTAGCGGGGGGGTTGAATGAGCAGTTCTTC. It is translated as CASSRQTLLAGGLNEQFF.

CDR3 region: CASRVGPGTHQETQYF. CDR3 nucleotides: TGCGCCAGCAGGGTCGGACCCGGGACACATCAAGAGACCCAGTACTTC. J is TRBJ2-5 and V is TRBV10-2, with D tentatively TRBD1 (6 bases). The V and J ends lost 6 bases and 2 bases respectively, with 19 bases between them. Germline V gene lookup returns CDR1 WSHSY and CDR2 SAAADI. The CDR3 is 16 amino acids.

CDR3 coding DNA: TGTGCTAGTGGTTCTGGCCCACACTACGGCACTGAAGCTTTCTTT. Protein sequence: CASGSGPHYGTEAFF. V is TRBV12-5 and J is TRBJ1-1; D uncertain. Germline V gene data show CDR1 as LGHNT and CDR2 as FRNRAP. This CDR3 region has 15 residues. Trimming cost V 4 bases and J 4 bases, with 16 bases left between them.

This chain uses TRBV15 with TRBJ1-2; D may be TRBD1 (5 bases). V lost 8 bases to trimming and J lost 3 bases, with 7 bases between them. From germline, CDR1 is LNHNV and CDR2 YYDKDF (reference sequence). CDR3 length: 11 residues. CDR3 sequence (DNA): TGTGCCACCCCGGGGGACTATGGCTACACCTTC. This codes for CATPGDYGYTF.

This rearrangement joins TRBV9 to TRBJ1-1, with 9 bases that match TRBD1. V dropped 4 bases and J dropped 4; count of bases not matched to a gene: 5. Germline CDR1 and CDR2: SGDLS and YYNGEE. The CDR3 sequence is 14 residues long. In nucleotides, the CDR3 is TGTGCCAGCAGCCAGGGACAGGGAGGCACTGAAGCTTTCTTT. It is translated as CASSQGQGGTEAFF.

V is TRBV9 and J is TRBJ1-3, with D maybe TRBD1 (6 bases). The ends were cut back, 2 bases at V and 4 bases at J, with 16 bases in the middle. Germline V gives CDR1 SGDLS, CDR2 YYNGEE. The length of the CDR3 is 16 residues. CDR3 loop: CASSVTQGSLGNTIYF. In nucleotides, the CDR3 is TGTGCCAGCAGCGTCACCCAGGGGTCTCTAGGAAACACCATATATTTT.